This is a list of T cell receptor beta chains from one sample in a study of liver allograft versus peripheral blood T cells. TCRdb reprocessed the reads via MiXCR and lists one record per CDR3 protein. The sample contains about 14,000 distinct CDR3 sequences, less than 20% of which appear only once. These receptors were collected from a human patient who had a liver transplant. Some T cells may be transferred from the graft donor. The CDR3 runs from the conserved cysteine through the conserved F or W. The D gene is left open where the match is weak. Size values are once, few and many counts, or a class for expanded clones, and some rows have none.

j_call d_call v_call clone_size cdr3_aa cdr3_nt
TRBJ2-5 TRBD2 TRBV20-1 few CSAGLGLAEQETQYF TGCAGTGCCGGACTGGGACTAGCGGAGCAAGAGACCCAGTACTTC
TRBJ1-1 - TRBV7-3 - CASSLVRMNTEAFF TGTGCCAGCAGCTTAGTAAGAATGAACACTGAAGCTTTCTTT
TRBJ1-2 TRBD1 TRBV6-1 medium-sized CASSGEATGKYGYTF TGTGCCAGCAGTGGCGAGGCGACAGGGAAATATGGCTACACCTTC
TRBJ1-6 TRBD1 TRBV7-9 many CASSAWTGSNPLRDSPLHF TGTGCCAGCAGCGCCTGGACAGGGTCAAACCCACTCAGGGATTCACCCCTCCACTTT
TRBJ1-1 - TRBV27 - CASSLNSMNTEAFF TGTGCCAGCAGTTTAAATAGCATGAACACTGAAGCTTTCTTT
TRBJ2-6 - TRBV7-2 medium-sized CASSFHRARGSYGANVLTF TGTGCCAGCAGCTTTCACCGCGCTCGGGGCTCGTATGGGGCCAACGTCCTGACTTTC
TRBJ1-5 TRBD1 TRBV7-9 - CASSPGDRGNQPQHF TGTGCCAGCAGTCCTGGGGACAGGGGGAATCAGCCCCAGCATTTT
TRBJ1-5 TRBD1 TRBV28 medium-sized CASNIPQGSNQPQHF TGTGCCAGCAACATACCACAGGGGAGCAATCAGCCCCAGCATTTT
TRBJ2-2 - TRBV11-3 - CASATGSRNTEELFF TGTGCCAGTGCTACCGGGAGTCGGAACACCGAGGAGCTGTTTTTT
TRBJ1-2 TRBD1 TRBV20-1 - CSARGQGAYGYTF TGCAGTGCTAGGGGACAGGGGGCCTATGGCTACACCTTC
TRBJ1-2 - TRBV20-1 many CSASFNGYTF TGCAGTGCTAGCTTTAATGGCTACACCTTC
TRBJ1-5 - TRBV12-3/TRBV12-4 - CASSLRGDDSQPQHF TGTGCCAGCAGTTTGAGAGGGGATGACAGTCAGCCCCAGCATTTT
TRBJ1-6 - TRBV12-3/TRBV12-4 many CASSLRVNSPLHF TGTGCCAGCAGTCTCCGGGTTAACTCACCCCTCCACTTT
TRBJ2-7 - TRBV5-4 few CASSLFQGNSYEQYF TGTGCCAGCAGCTTGTTTCAAGGAAACTCCTACGAGCAGTACTTC
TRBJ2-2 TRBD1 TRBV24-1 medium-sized CATSDAGTANTGELFF TGTGCCACCAGTGATGCCGGGACAGCAAACACCGGGGAGCTGTTTTTT
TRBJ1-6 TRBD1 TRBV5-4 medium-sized CASSRTGDPSPLHF TGTGCCAGCAGCCGGACAGGGGATCCTTCACCCCTCCACTTT
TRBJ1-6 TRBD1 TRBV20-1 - CSAGRQGYNSPLHF TGCAGTGCTGGAAGACAGGGCTATAATTCACCCCTCCACTTT
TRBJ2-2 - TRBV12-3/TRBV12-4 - CASSPLWGELFF TGTGCCAGCAGTCCCCTGTGGGGGGAGCTGTTTTTT
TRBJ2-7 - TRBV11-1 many CASSLSGPTAYEQYF TGTGCCAGCAGCTTGTCGGGACCGACGGCTTACGAGCAGTACTTC
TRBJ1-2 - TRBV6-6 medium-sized CASSSGGATGYTF TGTGCCAGCAGTAGCGGGGGGGCAACTGGCTACACCTTC
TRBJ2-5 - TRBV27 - CANPKGFRYYQETQYF TGTGCCAACCCGAAAGGATTTAGGTATTACCAAGAGACCCAGTACTTC
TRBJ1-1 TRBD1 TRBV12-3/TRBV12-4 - CASSPTGGVGTEAFF TGTGCCAGCAGTCCGACAGGGGGGGTTGGCACTGAAGCTTTCTTT
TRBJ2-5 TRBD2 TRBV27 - CASSRRTSGTQKTQYF TGTGCCAGCAGTAGAAGGACTAGCGGAACCCAGAAGACCCAGTACTTC
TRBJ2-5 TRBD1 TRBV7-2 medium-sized CASSLSRTGETQYF TGTGCCAGCAGCTTGTCCCGGACAGGAGAGACCCAGTACTTC
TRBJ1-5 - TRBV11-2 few CASSLQGRGNQPQHF TGTGCCAGCAGCTTACAGGGGAGGGGCAATCAGCCCCAGCATTTT
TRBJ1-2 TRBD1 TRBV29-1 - CSVAPGTGVGYGYTF TGCAGCGTTGCCCCCGGGACAGGGGTTGGCTATGGCTACACCTTC
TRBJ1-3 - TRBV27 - CASSLSWSSGNTIYF TGTGCCAGCAGTTTATCTTGGAGCTCTGGAAACACCATATATTTT
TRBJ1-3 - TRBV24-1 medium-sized CATSESSGNTIYF TGTGCCACCAGTGAAAGCTCTGGAAACACCATATATTTT
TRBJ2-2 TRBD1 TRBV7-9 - CASSPGQGVTGELFF TGTGCCAGCAGCCCGGGACAGGGGGTGACCGGGGAGCTGTTTTTT
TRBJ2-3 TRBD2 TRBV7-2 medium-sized CASSPLAGGDTQYF TGTGCCAGCAGCCCTTTGGCGGGAGGAGATACGCAGTATTTT
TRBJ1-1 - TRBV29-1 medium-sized CSVMRRTMNTEAFF TGCAGCGTGATGAGGAGAACTATGAACACTGAAGCTTTCTTT
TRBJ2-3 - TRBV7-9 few CASSRTNTDTQYF TGTGCCAGCAGCCGGACTAACACAGATACGCAGTATTTT
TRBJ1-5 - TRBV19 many CASSYAQVQKPQHF TGTGCCAGTAGTTACGCCCAGGTTCAGAAGCCCCAGCATTTT
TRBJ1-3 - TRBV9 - CASSPRTLSSGNTIYF TGTGCCAGCAGCCCGCGGACATTGAGCTCTGGAAACACCATATATTTT
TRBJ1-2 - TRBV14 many CASSQDFGVGGYTF TGTGCCAGCAGCCAAGACTTCGGGGTCGGTGGCTACACCTTC
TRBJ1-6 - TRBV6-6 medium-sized CASSYSRQNNSPLHF TGTGCCAGCAGTTACTCGAGACAGAATAATTCACCCCTCCACTTT
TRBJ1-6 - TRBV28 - CASHSPLHF TGTGCCAGTCATTCACCCCTCCACTTT
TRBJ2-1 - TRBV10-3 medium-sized CAISPGPQVHNEQFF TGTGCCATCAGCCCCGGGCCCCAAGTCCACAATGAGCAGTTCTTC
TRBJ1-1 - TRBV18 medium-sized CASSPRAGWEAFF TGTGCCAGCTCACCTCGCGCAGGGTGGGAAGCTTTCTTT
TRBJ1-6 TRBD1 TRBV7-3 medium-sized CASSGTGNNSPLHF TGTGCCAGCAGCGGGACAGGGAACAATTCACCCCTCCACTTT
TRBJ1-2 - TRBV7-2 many CASSFPARLQGYTF TGTGCCAGCAGCTTCCCCGCCCGGCTCCAGGGCTACACCTTC
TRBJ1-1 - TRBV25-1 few CASSGRDGGGTEAFF TGTGCCAGCAGTGGGCGGGACGGTGGGGGGACTGAAGCTTTCTTT
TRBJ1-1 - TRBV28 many CASSYPQGRGTEAFF TGTGCCAGCAGTTATCCGCAGGGGAGGGGCACTGAAGCTTTCTTT
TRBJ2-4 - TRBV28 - CASSLRAKNIQYF TGTGCCAGCAGTTTAAGGGCGAAAAACATTCAGTACTTC
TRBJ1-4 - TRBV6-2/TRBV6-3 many CASSYLSVGFGEKLFF TGTGCCAGCAGCTACCTATCGGTGGGATTTGGTGAAAAACTGTTTTTT